These 11 T cell receptor beta chains came from one sample sequenced in a study of patients and donors after allogeneic stem cell transplantation. A single record per CDR3 protein comes from TCRdb applying MiXCR to the RT-PCR reads. The repertoire holds about a million distinct CDR3 sequences, with approximately 19% as singletons. Source material: blood, either unsorted or a sorted T cell fraction (not recorded which). The receptors shown here come from a human donor who was either an allogeneic HSCT recipient or a stem cell or donor lymphocyte infusion donor (not recorded which). It is not recorded whose cells these are; they may come from a transplant donor.

The chain joins TRBV9 to TRBJ2-7; TRBD1 agrees at 10 bases. CDR1 SGDLS and CDR2 YYNGEE come from the germline V gene. Trimming cost V 4 bases and J 6 bases; bases outside gene matches: 13. The CDR3 contains 16 residues. The CDR3 protein is CASSSRTGGSPREQYF. CDR3 nucleotides: TGTGCCAGCAGCTCGAGGACAGGGGGGAGCCCCCGCGAGCAGTACTTC.

The CDR3 here is CSARLPISYEQYF. The CDR3 DNA reads TGCAGTGCTAGATTACCGATAAGCTACGAGCAGTACTTC. This sequence joins TRBV20-1 and TRBJ2-7; no firm D call. Germline values: CDR1 DFQATT, CDR2 SNEGSKA (reference sequence). The CDR3 is 13 amino acids. The V end lost 2 bases, the J end lost 3 bases, and 11 bases lay between the germline ends.

The CDR3 DNA reads TGTGCCACCACCGAATTAGCGGGGGCAGCCAAAAACATTCAGTACTTC. Residues: CATTELAGAAKNIQYF. V gene TRBV15 combines with J gene TRBJ2-4, with 9 positions matching TRBD2. Germline CDR1 LNHNV, CDR2 YYDKDF (reference sequence). The CDR3 is made up of 16 amino acids. Unmatched junction bases numbered 7, after V lost 7 bases and J lost 0 bases.

This clonotype showed up just a few times. The V gene is TRBV4-1, the J gene TRBJ2-2, with a possible D match to TRBD2 (6 bases). The germline V gene encodes CDR1 MGHRA and CDR2 YSYEKL. The CDR3 consists of 17 residues. The V and J ends lost 2 bases and 0 bases respectively, with 13 bases between them. Written as DNA, the CDR3 is TGCGCCAGCAGCCAACCACCCGGGACTCCGAACACCGGGGAGCTGTTTTTT. It codes for CASSQPPGTPNTGELFF.

Only a few counts were recorded for this clonotype. This chain connects TRBV20-1 to TRBJ2-1; 7 bases line up with TRBD2. The junction had 10 bases not matched to a gene; V was cut back by 3 bases and J by 2 bases. Germline values: CDR1 DFQATT, CDR2 SNEGSKA (reference sequence). There are 16 residues in the CDR3. CDR3 in DNA: TGCAGTGCTAGCCCATGGGGGGAGGGCACCTACAATGAGCAGTTCTTC. Translation gives CSASPWGEGTYNEQFF.

This clonotype was picked up a small number of times. The genes are TRBV20-1 and TRBJ1-5; D is possibly TRBD1 (5 bases). The V end was cut by 6 bases, the J end by 3 bases, with 18 bases between. This CDR3 contains 15 residues. Germline V gene data show CDR1 as DFQATT and CDR2 as SNEGSKA (reference sequence). The CDR3 DNA sequence: TGCAGTGCCCTCCAGGGCCCTAAAATCAATCAGCCCCAGCATTTT. Translating it yields CSALQGPKINQPQHF.

This clonotype was detected only once. This chain uses TRBV2 with TRBJ2-7, with D possibly matching TRBD1 (6 bases). The CDR3 covers 15 residues. Germline V CDR1 and CDR2: SNHLY, FYNNEI. V lost 5 bases and J 5 bases, leaving 19 bases between the germline ends. The DNA of the CDR3 is TGTGCCAGCAGTTATAAATTAAAACAGGGCAACGAGCAGTACTTC. As protein: CASSYKLKQGNEQYF.

The chain couples TRBV12-3 or TRBV12-4 to TRBJ2-3, with 13 bases lining up with TRBD2. The ends lost 3 bases at V and 3 bases at J; junction bases unmatched: 6. The CDR3 loop spans 17 amino acids. CDR3 DNA: TGTGCCAGCAGTTTTTGGACTAGCGGGAGAGGAACAGATACGCAGTATTTT. Translating it yields CASSFWTSGRGTDTQYF.

CDR3 sequence: CASSSSTNRALGYEQYF. CDR3 coding DNA: TGTGCCAGCAGCTCGTCTACTAACAGGGCCCTAGGATACGAGCAGTACTTC. The chain employs TRBV7-8 and TRBJ2-7; maybe TRBD1 (6 bases). V lost 4 bases and J lost 4, with 23 bases in between. Germline V gives CDR1 SGHVS, CDR2 FQNEAQ. CDR3 length: 17 residues.

This clonotype was picked up one time. V is TRBV3-1 and J is TRBJ2-7; D unresolved. CDR1 is LGHDT and CDR2 is YNNKEL in the germline V gene (reference sequence). Trimming cost V 1 base and J 2 bases, with 12 bases left between them. The CDR3 loop spans 15 amino acids. The CDR3 is CASSQGWTSPYEQYF. CDR3 DNA: TGTGCCAGCAGCCAAGGGTGGACGTCCCCCTACGAGCAGTACTTC.

This clonotype was seen a handful of times. The chain carries TRBV3-1 and TRBJ2-1; 11 positions match TRBD2. Trimming cost V 0 bases and J 7 bases; bases outside gene matches: 8. Germline assignment: CDR1 LGHDT and CDR2 YNNKEL (reference sequence). This CDR3 region has 17 residues. The CDR3 sequence: CASSQDLTSGAINEQFF. The CDR3 nucleotides are TGTGCCAGCAGCCAAGATCTGACTAGCGGGGCCATTAATGAGCAGTTCTTC.